These 18 T cell receptor beta chains originate from one sample sequenced in a study of cytomegalovirus exposure and HLA in healthy donors. Primers included in the PCR were 60 Vbeta and 13 Jbeta primers. The protocol was immunoSEQ multiplex PCR, while the TCRdb copy is restricted to in-frame clones and leaves out a portion. Its clone listing holds some 55,000 clones. Sequencing was carried out using PBMCs. The receptors originated from a woman aged 40 to 49 in good health and CMV-seronegative.

This chain joins TRBV4-1 and TRBJ1-5, with a possible D match to TRBD1 (6 bases). The CDR3 totals 17 residues. V was pared by 1 base and J by 0 bases, with 13 bases between. Germline CDR1 reads MGHRA; CDR2 reads YSYEKL. This chain's CDR3 is CASSQGQVITSNQPQHF. CDR3 sequence (DNA): TGCGCCAGCAGCCAAGGACAGGTCATAACTAGCAATCAGCCCCAGCATTTT.

The gene calls are TRBV6-6 and TRBJ2-7; D is uncertain. This CDR3 has 15 amino acids. CDR1 and CDR2 from the germline V gene are MNHNY and SVGAGI (reference sequence). V was cut by 2 bases and J by 0 bases, with 11 bases left in between. CDR3 sequence (DNA): TGTGCCAGCAGTTACGTGGCCCCCTCCTCCTACGAGCAGTACTTC. This codes for CASSYVAPSSYEQYF.

The rearrangement uses TRBV5-1 and TRBJ1-5, with TRBD1 matching 9 bases. This CDR3 contains 14 residues. The V and J ends lost 4 bases and 9 bases, in that order; junction bases with no gene match: 8. CDR1 is SGHRS, CDR2 YFSETQ, per germline. The DNA for the CDR3 is TGCGCCAGCAGCCTTGGACAGGGGCAGGGGCCCCAGCATTTT. Translated, it gives CASSLGQGQGPQHF.

The chain couples TRBV19 to TRBJ2-5; 9 positions agree with TRBD2. CDR3 size: 18 residues. The V gene end was trimmed by 6 bases and the J gene end by 5 bases; junction bases not matched to a gene: 19. Germline CDR1 reads LNHDA; CDR2 reads SQIVND (reference sequence). The CDR3 sequence is CASSPNPPTSGGTETQYF. CDR3 DNA: TGTGCCAGTAGCCCAAATCCCCCGACTAGCGGCGGTACTGAGACCCAGTACTTC.

This rearrangement joins TRBV30 to TRBJ2-3; TRBD2 agrees at 13 bases. Unmatched junction bases numbered 9, after V lost 2 bases and J lost 4 bases. Germline V gene data show CDR1 as GTSNPN and CDR2 as SVGIG (reference sequence). The CDR3 loop spans 17 amino acids. Here the CDR3 DNA reads TGTGCCTGGAGTCGCGGGACTAGCGGGGTATTGGCAGATACGCAGTATTTT. It yields the protein CAWSRGTSGVLADTQYF.

V gene TRBV2 combines with J gene TRBJ1-1, with 8 positions matching TRBD1. In germline, CDR1 is SNHLY, CDR2 FYNNEI. The CDR3 sequence is 13 residues long. J gave up 7 bases and V 10 bases, and 11 bases lay outside the gene matches. The CDR3 reads CATLRDRNNEAFF. CDR3 sequence (DNA): TGTGCCACCCTTCGGGACAGGAATAATGAAGCTTTCTTT.

The genes are TRBV5-1 and TRBJ2-1, with TRBD2 matching 8 bases. Germline V gene sequence: CDR1 SGHRS, CDR2 YFSETQ. This CDR3 comprises 16 residues. The ends lost 6 bases at V and 3 bases at J; junction bases unmatched: 11. This CDR3 is CASNPEIAGIYNEQFF. The CDR3 DNA follows: TGCGCCAGCAACCCCGAGATAGCGGGGATCTACAATGAGCAGTTCTTC.

The chain combines TRBV29-1 with TRBJ2-1, with D unresolved. V lost 0 bases and J lost 5, with 11 bases in between. This CDR3 is 14 amino acids long. Germline V gene data show CDR1 as SQVTM and CDR2 as ANQGSEA. The CDR3 sequence is CSVEDVERDNEQFF. In DNA, the CDR3 is TGCAGCGTTGAAGATGTGGAGAGAGACAATGAGCAGTTCTTC.

The CDR3 nucleotides read TGCGCCAGCAGCTTGGGCCCCTCGACAGGGTTGGATGGCTACACCTTC. It yields the protein CASSLGPSTGLDGYTF. J is TRBJ1-2 and V is TRBV5-1, with 7 bases matching TRBD1. Germline V gives CDR1 SGHRS, CDR2 YFSETQ. This CDR3 region has 16 residues. V shed 0 bases, J shed 6 bases, and the junction held 11 bases outside the gene matches.

This chain uses TRBV5-1 with TRBJ2-4, with TRBD2 as a possible D gene (6 bases). The CDR3 totals 13 residues. Germline V gives CDR1 SGHRS, CDR2 YFSETQ. Trimming took 4 bases from V and 8 from J, leaving 13 bases between them. This CDR3 reads CASSPGVEDIQYF. In DNA form, the CDR3 reads TGCGCCAGCAGCCCGGGGGTGGAAGACATTCAGTACTTC. Full variable domain (missing parts from reference TRBV5-1 and TRBJ2-4): KAGVTQTPRYLIKTRGQQVTLSCSPISGHRSVSWYQQTPGQGLQFLFEYFSETQRNKGNFPGRFSGRQFSNSRSEMNVSTLELGDSALYLCASSPGVEDIQYFGAGTRLSVL.

V and J are TRBV7-2 and TRBJ1-2, with 7 bases that match TRBD1. The CDR3 totals 14 residues. V trimming: 5 bases; J trimming: 2 bases; junction bases outside the gene matches: 5. Germline values: CDR1 SGHTA, CDR2 FQGNSA. The CDR3 DNA reads TGTGCCAGCAGCAGGACAGGAGAGAACTATGGCTACACCTTC. As protein: CASSRTGENYGYTF.

The chain links TRBV19 to TRBJ1-6; 7 bases match TRBD1. Germline V gives CDR1 LNHDA, CDR2 SQIVND (reference sequence). The CDR3 spans 14 residues. Trimming removed 4 bases from V and 10 bases from J; junction bases left unmatched: 7. CDR3 region: CASSTSGGESPLHF. The DNA of the CDR3 is TGTGCCAGTAGTACATCAGGGGGTGAGTCACCCCTCCACTTT.

V is TRBV19 and J is TRBJ2-7, with a weak D call TRBD2 (5 bases). Trimming stripped 9 bases from V and 6 bases from J, with 18 bases between. Per the germline V gene, CDR1 is LNHDA and CDR2 is SQIVND (reference sequence). This CDR3 has 13 residues. CDR3 DNA: TGTGCCAGCAGCGGACCACTAGTTCTCGAGCAGTACTTC. This sequence encodes CASSGPLVLEQYF.

The rearrangement uses TRBV11-2 and TRBJ2-7; a weak D match, TRBD1 (5 bases). Trimming stripped 2 bases from V and 3 bases from J, with 5 bases between. Germline CDR1 and CDR2: SGHAT and FQNNGV. The CDR3 has 12 amino acids. This CDR3 reads CASSLQGYEQYF. The CDR3 DNA reads as TGTGCCAGCAGCTTACAGGGCTACGAGCAGTACTTC. The whole variable domain, filled in from reference TRBV11-2 and TRBJ2-7, reads EAGVAQSPRYKIIEKRQSVAFWCNPISGHATLYWYQQILGQGPKLLIQFQNNGVVDDSQLPKDRFSAERLKGVDSTLKIQPAKLEDSAVYLCASSLQGYEQYFGPGTRLTVT.

The chain joins TRBV19 to TRBJ1-1, with D unresolved. CDR1 is LNHDA and CDR2 is SQIVND in the germline V gene (reference sequence). The CDR3 is 15 residues long. The V end lost 0 bases, the J end lost 7 bases, and 15 bases lay between the germline ends. The CDR3 nucleotides read TGTGCCAGTAGTATAGATTCGGGATCTGTGGATGAAGCTTTCTTT. It encodes CASSIDSGSVDEAFF.

The chain employs TRBV5-1 and TRBJ1-2, with D possibly being TRBD1 (5 bases). Trimming stripped 0 bases from V and 3 bases from J, with 6 bases between. The CDR3 spans 13 residues. Germline values: CDR1 SGHRS, CDR2 YFSETQ. This chain's CDR3 is CASSLGRDYGYTF. DNA for the CDR3: TGCGCCAGCAGCTTGGGCAGGGACTATGGCTACACCTTC. The full variable domain, rest sourced from reference TRBV5-1 and TRBJ1-2, is KAGVTQTPRYLIKTRGQQVTLSCSPISGHRSVSWYQQTPGQGLQFLFEYFSETQRNKGNFPGRFSGRQFSNSRSEMNVSTLELGDSALYLCASSLGRDYGYTFGSGTRLTVV.

The chain couples TRBV5-1 to TRBJ2-7; 10 positions agree with TRBD1. Germline lookup yields CDR1 SGHRS and CDR2 YFSETQ. J lost 7 bases, V lost 2 bases, and 6 bases had no gene match. The length of the CDR3 is 14 residues. CDR3 region: CASSFGTGALEQYF. The DNA of the CDR3 is TGCGCCAGCAGCTTCGGGACAGGGGCCTTGGAGCAGTACTTC.

The V call is TRBV30, the J call TRBJ1-1, with 9 bases fitting TRBD1. The V gene's germline CDR1 is GTSNPN and CDR2 SVGIG (reference sequence). The CDR3 is made up of 16 amino acids. J lost 0 bases, V lost 1 base, and 6 bases had no gene match. The CDR3 coding sequence is TGTGCCTGGAGTGGATCGGACAGGGGAATGAACACTGAAGCTTTCTTT. Its translation: CAWSGSDRGMNTEAFF.